The text below deals with one T cell receptor beta chain. Its antigen is currently unknown. This sample was taken from a study of shared clonotypes between healthy human individuals. Study-level information: Donor composition was a couple of women and a few men, aged 18 to 49. Study findings and constraints: Generation probabilities were higher for clonotypes shared across all four sorted-subset donors than for unshared ones. Naive CD4 clonotype sharing across several donors was around 5%.

Trimming cost V 3 bases and J 2 bases, with 7 bases left between them. The CDR3 contains 13 residues. The germline V gene encodes CDR1 LNHNV and CDR2 YYDKDF (reference sequence). Method: immunoSEQ multiplex PCR; TCRdb's copy keeps in-frame clones and lacks some. The sample yields fewer than 3 million clones, about 90% seen once. CD4+ cells were split into CD45RA+ naive and CD45RA-negative memory subsets. Sequencing was done on a sample of naive CD4+ T cells from PBMCs. As to subset: CD45RA+ positively selected. This TCR was recovered from a man aged 18 to 35 in good health. Some clones in this sample may be carry-over from other donors' samples. The chain has TRBV15 and TRBJ2-5; D not certain. The chain's CDR3 is CATSRIGQETQYF. The CDR3 region has the DNA TGTGCCACCAGCAGGATCGGTCAAGAGACCCAGTACTTC.